The T cell receptor beta chain under discussion was sequenced for a study of shared clonotypes between healthy human individuals. Findings of the study overall: The study drew on few donors, limiting represented genetic and exposure-history diversity.

The CDR3 extends over 13 amino acids. With 5 bases removed from V and 2 bases from J, the gap between germline ends came to 10 bases. The germline V gene encodes CDR1 SEHNR and CDR2 FQNEAQ (reference sequence). For this clone: Its target is not known.

The naive CD8 fraction comprised CD45RO-negative cells positively selected for CCR7 and excluded terminally differentiated effector memory CD45RA+ cells. Deep-level assay runs were performed. In the sorted-subset replicate PCRs, around 0.2 ug DNA, some 30,000 T cell genomes, was used. The table came from immunoSEQ multiplex PCR; TCRdb's copy has only in-frame clones and leaves some out. The repertoire has roughly 2 million clones, approximately 95% of them found once; the top ten carry about 1.1%. The sequenced sample consisted of naive CD8+ T cells sorted from blood. The clonotype originates from a man between 18 and 35 years old in good health. The chain joins TRBV7-9 to TRBJ2-7, with D perhaps matching TRBD1 (5 bases). The CDR3 region is CASSMGLTYEQYF. The CDR3 DNA is TGTGCCAGCAGCATGGGGCTCACCTACGAGCAGTACTTC.